One and the same sample provided the 10 T cell receptor beta chains below, sequenced in a study of response to subunit inactivated influenza vaccine. TCRdb reprocessed the RT-PCR reads via MiXCR and lists one record per CDR3 protein. Among some 850,000 distinct CDR3 sequences, approximately 17% were seen once, and the ten largest hold about a tenth. This sample comprised PBMCs from blood, obtained around 5 days after vaccination. Receptors originate from a man aged 45 to 65 who received an inactivated influenza vaccine.

This clonotype was observed a handful of times. The chain uses TRBV12-3 or TRBV12-4 and TRBJ1-6; D gene ambiguous. V lost 6 bases and J lost 7, with 13 bases in between. The CDR3 has 14 amino acids. CDR3 bases: TGTGCCAGCAGCCTCGGGAACGGGAATTCACCCCTCCACTTT. Residues: CASSLGNGNSPLHF.

The chain uses TRBV4-3 and TRBJ2-2; D remains ambiguous. The germline V and J ends were trimmed by 4 bases and 4 bases, with 22 bases remaining between them. The CDR3 is 18 amino acids. CDR1 and CDR2 from the germline V gene are LGHNA and YSLEER. The chain's CDR3 is CASSPQWKGGVVTGELFF. CDR3 bases: TGCGCCAGCAGCCCCCAGTGGAAGGGCGGCGTGGTCACCGGGGAGCTGTTTTTT.

The chain employs TRBV5-1 and TRBJ1-1, with D possibly being TRBD1 (6 bases). The CDR3 loop spans 17 amino acids. Germline V CDR1 and CDR2: SGHRS, YFSETQ. The V end lost 0 bases, the J end lost 0 bases, and 15 bases lay between the germline ends. CDR3: CASSLVGGAVMNTEAFF. CDR3 DNA: TGCGCCAGCAGCTTGGTCGGGGGCGCAGTAATGAACACTGAAGCTTTCTTT.

This clonotype was seen a handful of times. The chain recombines TRBV28 with TRBJ1-1, with TRBD1 matching over 7 bases. Unmatched junction bases numbered 6, after V lost 6 bases and J lost 2 bases. CDR1 and CDR2 (germline): MDHEN, SYDVKM. The CDR3 is 14 residues long. CDR3 sequence reads: CASSSTGFNTEAFF. In nucleotides, the CDR3 is TGTGCCAGCAGCTCGACAGGGTTTAACACTGAAGCTTTCTTT.

The table lists this clonotype with a few counts. The genes are TRBV15 and TRBJ2-7; D unclear. V gave up 0 bases and J gave up 5 bases, with 8 bases separating them. This CDR3 comprises 13 residues. The germline gives CDR1 LNHNV, CDR2 YYDKDF (reference sequence). CDR3 sequence: CATSRDNTHEQYF. In nucleotides, the CDR3 is TGTGCCACCAGCAGAGATAACACTCACGAGCAGTACTTC.

The V and J genes are TRBV28 and TRBJ2-5; no reliable D call. The length of the CDR3 is 13 residues. Germline assignment: CDR1 MDHEN and CDR2 SYDVKM. Deletions cut 6 bases from V and 1 base from J, with 9 bases between. CDR3 protein: CASRSPAQETQYF. The CDR3 DNA sequence: TGTGCCAGCAGATCCCCAGCCCAAGAGACCCAGTACTTC.

This clonotype appeared a few times. This chain uses TRBV6-1 with TRBJ2-1; 10 bases are shared with TRBD1. Germline lookup yields CDR1 MNHNS and CDR2 SASEGT. The CDR3 consists of 15 residues. The V and J ends lost 7 bases and 7 bases, in that order; junction bases with no gene match: 10. CDR3 amino acids: CASTGTGAFGNEQFF. DNA for the CDR3: TGTGCCAGCACCGGGACAGGGGCCTTCGGAAATGAGCAGTTCTTC.

This clonotype has a single count. The chain carries TRBV9 and TRBJ2-3; 14 positions match TRBD2. CDR3 length: 17 residues. CDR1 and CDR2 (germline): SGDLS, YYNGEE. Unmatched junction bases numbered 10, after V lost 6 bases and J lost 4 bases. The CDR3 loop is CASILGRLAGGSDTQYF. CDR3 nucleotide sequence: TGTGCCAGCATCCTCGGAAGACTAGCGGGAGGGTCAGATACGCAGTATTTT.

This chain links TRBV18 with TRBJ2-7; the match to TRBD1 covers 9 bases. The CDR3 covers 16 residues. Germline V lookup: CDR1 KGHSH, CDR2 LQKENI. The V segment lost 3 bases and the J segment 0 bases; nucleotides outside the gene matches: 6. The CDR3 sequence: CASSPPRQGGSYEQYF. For the CDR3, the DNA is TGTGCCAGCTCACCCCCTCGACAGGGGGGCTCCTACGAGCAGTACTTC.

This clonotype appeared a few times. In nucleotides, the CDR3 is TGTGCCTGGAGCGGGATGAGCTCTGGAAACACCATATATTTT. Translated: CAWSGMSSGNTIYF. The gene calls are TRBV30 and TRBJ1-3; unclear D gene. Germline V gives CDR1 GTSNPN, CDR2 SVGIG (reference sequence). Trimming stripped 3 bases from V and 0 bases from J, with 9 bases between. The CDR3 is 14 amino acids.